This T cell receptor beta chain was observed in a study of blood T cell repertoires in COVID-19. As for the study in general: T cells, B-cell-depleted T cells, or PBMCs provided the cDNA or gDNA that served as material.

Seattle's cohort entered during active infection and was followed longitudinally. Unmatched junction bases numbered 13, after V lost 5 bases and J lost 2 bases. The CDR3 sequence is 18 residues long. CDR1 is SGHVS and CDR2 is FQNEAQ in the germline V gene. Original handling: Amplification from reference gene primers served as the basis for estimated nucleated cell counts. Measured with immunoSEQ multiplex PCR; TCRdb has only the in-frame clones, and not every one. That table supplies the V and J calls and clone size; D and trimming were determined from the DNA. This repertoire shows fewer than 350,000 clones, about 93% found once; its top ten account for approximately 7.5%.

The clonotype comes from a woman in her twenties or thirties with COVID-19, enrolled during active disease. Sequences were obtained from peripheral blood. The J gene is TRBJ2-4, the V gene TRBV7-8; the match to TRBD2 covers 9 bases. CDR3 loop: CASSLLPPSGTSKNIQYF. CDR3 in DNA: TGTGCCAGCAGCCTCCTCCCCCCTAGCGGGACCTCCAAAAACATTCAGTACTTC.